The 32 T cell receptor beta chains listed next were all sequenced from one sample in a study of blood T cell repertoires in COVID-19. TCRdb keeps only in-frame clones here, not all; method: immunoSEQ multiplex PCR. Here the sample spans more than 85,000 clones, more than 85% being singletons. The sample comprised peripheral blood. These receptors originate from a man aged 18 to 35 with acute or convalescent COVID-19.

This chain uses TRBV5-1 with TRBJ2-5, with TRBD2 matching 12 bases. CDR1 is SGHRS and CDR2 is YFSETQ in the germline V gene. This CDR3 has 16 residues. After removal of 0 bases from V and 2 bases from J, the junction contained 2 bases not matched to a gene. CDR3 nucleotides: TGCGCCAGCAGCTTGGGACTAGCGGGGGTACAAGAGACCCAGTACTTC. Protein sequence: CASSLGLAGVQETQYF.

The chain recombines TRBV4-1 with TRBJ2-7; 10 positions match TRBD2. The germline V gene has CDR1 MGHRA and CDR2 YSYEKL. J gave up 1 base and V 2 bases, and 14 bases lay outside the gene matches. The length of the CDR3 is 19 residues. The DNA of the CDR3 is TGCGCCAGCAGCCAATTGAGACCGGGACTAGCGCTCGTTTCCTACGAGCAGTACTTC. Translated: CASSQLRPGLALVSYEQYF.

The chain joins TRBV24-1 to TRBJ2-7, with 10 nucleotides matching TRBD1. The CDR3 sequence is 17 residues long. Trimming cost V 2 bases and J 3 bases; bases outside gene matches: 9. The germline CDR1 and CDR2 sequences are KGHDR and SFDVKD. CDR3 nucleotides: TGTGCCACCAGTGATTCCTACTCCGGGACAGGGGACTACGAGCAGTACTTC. This translates into CATSDSYSGTGDYEQYF.

The CDR3 nucleotides read TGTGCCAGTAGTACCCGATTTAGCGGGAGGGGGGACGAGCAGTACTTC. This encodes CASSTRFSGRGDEQYF. The chain recombines TRBV19 with TRBJ2-7; 11 nucleotides agree with TRBD2. In germline, CDR1 is LNHDA, CDR2 SQIVND (reference sequence). This CDR3 region has 16 residues. Losses at the gene ends were 4 bases for V and 5 bases for J; bases not matched to a gene: 10. The full variable domain, rest sourced from reference TRBV19 and TRBJ2-7, is DGGITQSPKYLFRKEGQNVTLSCEQNLNHDAMYWYRQDPGQGLRLIYYSQIVNDFQKGDIAEGYSVSREKKESFPLTVTSAQKNPTAFYLCASSTRFSGRGDEQYFGPGTRLTVT.

The chain has TRBV12-3 or TRBV12-4 and TRBJ1-2; D uncertain. V shed 5 bases and J shed 4 bases, with 11 bases lying between them. The CDR3 sequence is 13 residues long. DNA for the CDR3: TGTGCCAGCAGTACACAGTTACTCTATGGCTACACCTTC. The encoded protein is CASSTQLLYGYTF.

J is TRBJ1-3 and V is TRBV7-8; D gene uncertain. Germline CDR1 is SGHVS and CDR2 is FQNEAQ. The length of the CDR3 is 13 residues. Trimming shortened V by 3 bases and J by 1 base, and 4 bases separated the two germline ends. The CDR3 sequence: CASSFLSGNTIYF. CDR3 coding DNA: TGTGCCAGCAGCTTCTTATCTGGAAACACCATATATTTT.

This clone was recorded once. The chain uses TRBV27 and TRBJ2-7; 9 bases fit TRBD2. V shed 6 bases and J 5 bases; nucleotides not matched to a gene: 2. Germline V CDR1 and CDR2: MNHEY, SMNVEV (reference sequence). CDR3 length: 12 amino acids. CDR3 DNA: TGTGCCAGCAGGGCGGGGGGGGACGAGCAGTACTTC. This codes for CASRAGGDEQYF.

The J gene is TRBJ2-7, the V gene TRBV6-6, with D perhaps matching TRBD1 (5 bases). V lost 8 bases and J lost 6, with 14 bases in between. The CDR3 runs to 12 residues. Germline V gene sequence: CDR1 MNHNY, CDR2 SVGAGI (reference sequence). The chain's CDR3 is CASQGFIGEQYF. The CDR3 DNA follows: TGTGCCAGCCAGGGATTCATCGGCGAGCAGTACTTC.

This chain's CDR3 is CASSAGRYTDTQYF. The CDR3 nucleotides read TGCGCCAGCAGCGCGGGACGGTACACAGATACGCAGTATTTT. The J gene is TRBJ2-3, the V gene TRBV5-1, with D tentatively TRBD2 (6 bases). The CDR3 spans 14 residues. V was trimmed by 4 bases and J by 2 bases, leaving 11 bases between them. Germline values: CDR1 SGHRS, CDR2 YFSETQ.

The chain combines TRBV11-2 with TRBJ2-5, with D tentatively TRBD2 (5 bases). This CDR3 has 14 amino acids. With 4 bases removed from V and 4 bases from J, the gap between germline ends came to 13 bases. CDR1 and CDR2 (germline): SGHAT, FQNNGV. The CDR3 nucleotides read TGTGCCAGCAGCTACTTAGCGAAACTAGAGACCCAGTACTTC. Amino acid sequence: CASSYLAKLETQYF.

This clone was seen a handful of times. This rearrangement joins TRBV5-8 to TRBJ1-6; tentatively, D is TRBD1 (5 bases). CDR1 and CDR2 from the germline V gene are SGHTS and YDEGEE. This CDR3 spans 15 amino acids. The V gene lost 4 bases and the J gene lost 6 bases, with 14 bases spanning the gap. CDR3: CASSPQGASNSPLHF. The CDR3 nucleotides read TGTGCCAGCAGCCCCCAAGGGGCCTCTAATTCACCCCTCCACTTT.

The genes are TRBV7-9 and TRBJ1-1, with D perhaps TRBD1 (5 bases). Germline V lookup: CDR1 SEHNR, CDR2 FQNEAQ (reference sequence). This CDR3 has 13 amino acids. The germline V and J ends were trimmed by 4 bases and 0 bases, with 6 bases remaining between them. CDR3 residues: CASSSQVNTEAFF. The CDR3 DNA reads TGTGCCAGCAGCTCACAGGTGAACACTGAAGCTTTCTTT.

The genes are TRBV5-6 and TRBJ2-7, with 7 bases lining up with TRBD1. V shed 0 bases, J shed 0 bases, and the junction held 3 bases outside the gene matches. This CDR3 comprises 15 residues. The V gene's germline CDR1 is SGHDT and CDR2 YYEEEE. CDR3 residues: CASSLAGTVSYEQYF. The CDR3 nucleotides are TGTGCCAGCAGCTTGGCCGGGACAGTCTCCTACGAGCAGTACTTC.

The chain is built from TRBV24-1 and TRBJ2-3; TRBD2 might be the D (6 bases). The CDR3 runs to 15 residues. CDR1 and CDR2 from the germline V gene are KGHDR and SFDVKD. V lost 3 bases to trimming and J lost 5 bases, with 14 bases between them. The CDR3: CATSDPLGGQDTQYF. Here the CDR3 DNA reads TGTGCCACCAGTGATCCCTTGGGGGGTCAAGATACGCAGTATTTT.

The table lists this clone with a few counts. This chain connects TRBV7-9 to TRBJ1-2; D ambiguous. This CDR3 has 15 amino acids. The germline V gene has CDR1 SEHNR and CDR2 FQNEAQ (reference sequence). V was cut by 5 bases and J by 4 bases, with 17 bases left in between. The CDR3 region is CASSTGVPSFYGYTF. In DNA form, the CDR3 reads TGTGCCAGCAGCACCGGGGTCCCTTCCTTCTATGGCTACACCTTC.

CDR3 coding DNA: TGTGCTAGTGGTTTGGTACTAGGGGCCCGCAGGGGCGAGCAGTACTTC. Translating it yields CASGLVLGARRGEQYF. The V and J genes are TRBV12-5 and TRBJ2-7, with a possible D match to TRBD1 (6 bases). This CDR3 has 16 amino acids. CDR1 is LGHNT and CDR2 is FRNRAP in the germline V gene. V lost 0 bases, J lost 6 bases, and 18 bases lay in between.

The V call is TRBV15, the J call TRBJ2-1; TRBD2 agrees at 10 bases. CDR1 and CDR2 from the germline V gene are LNHNV and YYDKDF (reference sequence). The CDR3 is 17 residues long. V shed 4 bases and J 2 bases; nucleotides not matched to a gene: 8. The CDR3 DNA sequence: TGTGCCACCAGCAAGGAAACTAGCGGGGCTGCCTACAATGAGCAGTTCTTC. This translates into CATSKETSGAAYNEQFF.

The chain couples TRBV18 to TRBJ1-5; 7 nucleotides line up with TRBD1. CDR3 length: 16 amino acids. J lost 4 bases, V lost 2 bases, and 8 bases had no gene match. CDR1 KGHSH and CDR2 LQKENI come from the germline V gene. CDR3 loop: CASSPGWDRENQPQHF. The CDR3 coding sequence is TGTGCCAGCTCACCAGGGTGGGACAGAGAGAATCAGCCCCAGCATTTT.

The chain links TRBV6-1 to TRBJ1-2, with 8 bases lining up with TRBD1. V shed 6 bases, J shed 2 bases, and the junction held 17 bases outside the gene matches. Germline V CDR1 and CDR2: MNHNS, SASEGT. The CDR3 has 18 residues. Here the CDR3 reads CASREMLGGTGGNYGYTF. DNA for the CDR3: TGTGCCAGCAGGGAAATGCTAGGCGGGACAGGTGGGAACTATGGCTACACCTTC.

The J gene is TRBJ2-1, the V gene TRBV11-3; TRBD2 aligns across 8 bases. This CDR3 comprises 15 residues. With 5 bases clipped from V and 5 bases from J, the junction kept 8 bases outside the gene matches. Germline CDR1 is SGHNT and CDR2 is YENEEA. CDR3 sequence: CASSQEGREDNEQFF. The CDR3 coding sequence is TGTGCCAGCAGCCAAGAGGGGCGGGAGGACAATGAGCAGTTCTTC.

The chain joins TRBV5-6 to TRBJ1-2, with D unresolved. This CDR3 has 15 residues. V lost 3 bases and J 3 bases, leaving 15 bases between the germline ends. Germline lookup yields CDR1 SGHDT and CDR2 YYEEEE. CDR3: CASSWARGGYYGYTF. CDR3 in DNA: TGTGCCAGCAGCTGGGCCCGAGGAGGGTACTATGGCTACACCTTC. The full variable domain, with the rest looked up from reference TRBV5-6 and TRBJ1-2, is DAGVTQSPTHLIKTRGQQVTLRCSPKSGHDTVSWYQQALGQGPQFIFQYYEEEERQRGNFPDRFSGHQFPNYSSELNVNALLLGDSALYLCASSWARGGYYGYTFGSGTRLTVV.

This clone showed up just once. The V and J genes are TRBV12-5 and TRBJ2-7, with 9 bases matching TRBD1. V was pared by 0 bases and J by 5 bases, with 11 bases of the junction left unmatched. The CDR3 contains 17 residues. Germline V lookup: CDR1 LGHNT, CDR2 FRNRAP. CDR3 sequence (DNA): TGTGCTAGTGGTTTGGTACAGGTTACAGGGGGCTTCCACGAGCAGTACTTC. As protein: CASGLVQVTGGFHEQYF.

The CDR3 DNA is TGTGCCTGGAATCTGCGCAGACACCCCCCGGAGGACACTGAAGCTTTCTTT. Amino acid sequence: CAWNLRRHPPEDTEAFF. V usage is TRBV30 and J usage is TRBJ1-1; D is undetermined. V lost 4 bases, J lost 3 bases, and 24 bases lay in between. The CDR3 contains 17 residues. Germline loops: CDR1 GTSNPN, CDR2 SVGIG (reference sequence).

The chain joins TRBV30 to TRBJ1-1; perhaps TRBD1 as D (6 bases). With 3 bases removed from V and 10 bases from J, the gap between germline ends came to 12 bases. The germline gives CDR1 GTSNPN, CDR2 SVGIG (reference sequence). The CDR3 length is 11 residues. CDR3 DNA: TGTGCCTGGAGACCGGGACACGGAGCTTTCTTT. Its translation is CAWRPGHGAFF. The full variable domain, in which reference TRBV30 and TRBJ1-1 provide the parts outside the CDR3, is SQTIHQWPATLVQPVGSPLSLECTVEGTSNPNLYWYRQAAGRGLQLLFYSVGIGQISSEVPQNLSASRPQDRQFILSSKKLLLSDSGFYLCAWRPGHGAFFGQGTRLTVV.

The chain combines TRBV2 with TRBJ1-2; perhaps TRBD1 as D (5 bases). Germline CDR1 reads SNHLY; CDR2 reads FYNNEI. This CDR3 region has 16 residues. V gave up 6 bases and J gave up 6 bases, with 23 bases separating them. The CDR3 loop is CASSYPPYRGGNGYTF. CDR3 nucleotides: TGTGCCAGCAGCTACCCCCCCTATCGGGGGGGAAATGGCTACACCTTC.

This clone has a handful of counts. V gene TRBV5-1 combines with J gene TRBJ1-1; possibly TRBD1 for D (6 bases). Trimming cost V 0 bases and J 0 bases, with 12 bases left between them. There are 16 residues in the CDR3. From germline, CDR1 is SGHRS and CDR2 YFSETQ. Written as DNA, the CDR3 is TGCGCCAGCAGCTTGGTCCAGGGGCGATTGAACACTGAAGCTTTCTTT. Translation: CASSLVQGRLNTEAFF.

The chain employs TRBV6-5 and TRBJ1-5; 8 nucleotides match TRBD1. The germline CDR1 and CDR2 sequences are MNHEY and SVGAGI. The CDR3 loop spans 13 amino acids. Germline trimming cut 11 bases from V and 4 bases from J; bases unmatched to any gene: 7. The CDR3 bases are TGTGCCGCCAGACAGGGGTCAAATCAGCCCCAGCATTTT. Protein product: CAARQGSNQPQHF.

The V and J genes are TRBV12-5 and TRBJ2-7, with a weak D call TRBD2 (5 bases). With 3 bases removed from V and 7 bases from J, the gap between germline ends came to 10 bases. Germline CDR1 reads LGHNT; CDR2 reads FRNRAP. CDR3 size: 12 residues. CDR3 region: CASGLDSGEQYF. DNA for the CDR3: TGTGCTAGTGGTTTAGATTCGGGAGAGCAGTACTTC.

The chain joins TRBV6-5 to TRBJ2-7; possible D gene TRBD1, 5 bases. CDR1 and CDR2 (germline): MNHEY, SVGAGI. The CDR3 is made up of 13 amino acids. Between the trimmed V and J ends, which lost 10 bases and 5 bases, there was a span of 18 bases. CDR3 DNA: TGTGCCATCGTTCCCCCAGGGTTCGACGAGCAGTACTTC. This translates into CAIVPPGFDEQYF.

The V call is TRBV24-1, the J call TRBJ2-2, with TRBD1 matching 7 bases. The CDR3 spans 16 residues. CDR1 KGHDR and CDR2 SFDVKD come from the germline V gene. V lost 3 bases to trimming and J lost 1 base; unmatched junction nucleotides: 4. CDR3 bases: TGTGCCACCAGTGATAGGCGACAGGGGAACACCGGGGAGCTGTTTTTT. As protein: CATSDRRQGNTGELFF.

The V gene is TRBV5-1, the J gene TRBJ2-7; 9 positions match TRBD1. Germline CDR1 is SGHRS and CDR2 is YFSETQ. The CDR3 consists of 14 residues. J was trimmed by 5 bases and V by 3 bases; bases with no gene match: 6. CDR3 nucleotide sequence: TGCGCCAGCAGCTCTAGGACAGGGGACGACGAGCAGTACTTC. Translation: CASSSRTGDDEQYF.

The sample holds one count of this clone. The sample has other DNA sequences that encode this CDR3 too. V usage is TRBV19 and J usage is TRBJ1-1; D call uncertain. This CDR3 contains 13 residues. The germline gives CDR1 LNHDA, CDR2 SQIVND (reference sequence). Trimming removed 3 bases from V and 2 bases from J, with 7 bases in between. CDR3 sequence: CASSIRVNTEAFF. Written as DNA, the CDR3 is TGTGCCAGTAGTATCCGGGTAAACACTGAAGCTTTCTTT.